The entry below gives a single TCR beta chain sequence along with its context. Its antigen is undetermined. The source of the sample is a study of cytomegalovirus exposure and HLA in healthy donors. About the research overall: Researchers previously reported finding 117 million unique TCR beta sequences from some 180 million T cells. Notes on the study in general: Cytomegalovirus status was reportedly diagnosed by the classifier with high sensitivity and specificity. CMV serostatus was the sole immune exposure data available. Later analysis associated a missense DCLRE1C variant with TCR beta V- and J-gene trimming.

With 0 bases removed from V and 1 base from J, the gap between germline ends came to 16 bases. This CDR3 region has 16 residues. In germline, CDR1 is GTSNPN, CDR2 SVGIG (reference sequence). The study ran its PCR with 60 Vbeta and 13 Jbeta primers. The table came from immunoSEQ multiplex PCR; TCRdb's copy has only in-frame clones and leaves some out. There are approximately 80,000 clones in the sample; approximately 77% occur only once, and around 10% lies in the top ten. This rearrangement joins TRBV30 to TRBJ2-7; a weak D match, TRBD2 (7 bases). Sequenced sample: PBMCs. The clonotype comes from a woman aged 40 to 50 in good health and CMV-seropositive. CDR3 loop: CAWSVRGRGGSYEQYF. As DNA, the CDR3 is TGTGCCTGGAGTGTACGTGGTAGGGGGGGATCCTACGAGCAGTACTTC.